The text below deals with one T cell receptor (beta chain). The target of this receptor is not known. The input lacks base qualities; no much larger clone sits a single base away. The library was obtained by the immunoSEQ multiplex PCR assay. Not all clones reach the TCRdb copy of this immuneACCESS table, which keeps in-frame sequences only. Checked studies attribute under half of the gap to unresolved V genes and leave the rest unexplained. The sample yields more than 100,000 clones; just over 90% were counted once. Less than 9% of the sample goes to the ten largest clones. This sample was taken from a study of control samples from healthy donors and cancer patients (dated by TCRdb to the early 2020s). The CDR3 holds 13 amino acids from the cysteine to the phenylalanine. Only the CDR3 portion is preserved as DNA: 39 bases, with reading frame beginning at the first base. From V the trimming removes 5 bases and from J it removes 6 bases, while the gene matches leave 5 bases of the junction unaccounted for. The germline V gene (reference sequence) specifies MNHEY as CDR1 and SMNVEV as CDR2.

The sample was blood. This chain joins TRBV27 to TRBJ2-7; TRBD1 fits 9 bases in the junction. This sequence was found in a woman between 18 and 30 years old in good health. At the DNA level, the sequence is TGTGCCAGCAGTCCGAGGACAGGGGTCGAGCAGTACTTC. It codes for CASSPRTGVEQYF.